This TCR beta chain was identified in a study of T cells in Graves' hyperthyroidism and ophthalmopathy. Regions amplified from RNA transcripts were the TCR beta CDR3 regions. When the TCR CDR3 underwent first-round RT-PCR, the HTBI primer set was used. Each CDR3 protein is one row after TCRdb ran MiXCR on the multiplex PCR reads. The sample has hundreds of thousands of distinct CDR3 sequences, roughly 14% seen once. Stable hyperthyroidism: no ophthalmopathy progression over 18 months of follow-up. Based on clinical symptoms, serum thyroxine and TRAb, thyroid ultrasound and orbital computed tomography, diagnoses were reached. Germline V CDR1 and CDR2: MNHEY, SVGEGT. This CDR3 has 15 amino acids. Trimming took 8 bases from V and 6 from J, leaving 20 bases between them.

This TCR derives from a woman under 30 with Graves' hyperthyroidism. This sequence joins TRBV6-2 or TRBV6-3 and TRBJ1-5; the D gene is possibly TRBD1 (5 bases). Sample: blood. The CDR3 loop is CASRPGTGEGQPQHF. The DNA of the CDR3 is TGTGCCAGCCGTCCCGGCACGGGGGAGGGTCAGCCCCAGCATTTT.